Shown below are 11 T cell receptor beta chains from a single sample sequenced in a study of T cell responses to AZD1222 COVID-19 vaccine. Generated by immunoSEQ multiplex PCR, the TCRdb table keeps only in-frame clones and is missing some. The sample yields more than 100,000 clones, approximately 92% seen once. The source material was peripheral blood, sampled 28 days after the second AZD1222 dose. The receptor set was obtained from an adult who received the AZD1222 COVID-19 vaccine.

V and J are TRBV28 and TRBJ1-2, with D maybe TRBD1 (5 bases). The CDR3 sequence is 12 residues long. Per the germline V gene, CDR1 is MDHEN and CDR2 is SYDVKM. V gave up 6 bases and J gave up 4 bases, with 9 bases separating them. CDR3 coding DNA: TGTGCCAGCAGCCGACAGTTCTATGGCTACACCTTC. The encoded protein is CASSRQFYGYTF.

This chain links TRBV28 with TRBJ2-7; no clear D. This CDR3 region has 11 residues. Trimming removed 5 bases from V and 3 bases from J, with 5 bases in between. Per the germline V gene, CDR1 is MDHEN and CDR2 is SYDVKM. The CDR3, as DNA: TGTGCCAGCAGTCCTCACTACGAGCAGTACTTC. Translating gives CASSPHYEQYF.

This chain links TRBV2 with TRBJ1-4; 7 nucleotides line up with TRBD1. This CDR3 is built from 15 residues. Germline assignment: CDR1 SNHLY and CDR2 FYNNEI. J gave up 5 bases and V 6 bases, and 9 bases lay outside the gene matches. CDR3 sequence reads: CASSEGTALNEKLFF. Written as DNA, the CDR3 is TGTGCCAGCAGCGAGGGGACAGCTTTAAATGAAAAACTGTTTTTT.

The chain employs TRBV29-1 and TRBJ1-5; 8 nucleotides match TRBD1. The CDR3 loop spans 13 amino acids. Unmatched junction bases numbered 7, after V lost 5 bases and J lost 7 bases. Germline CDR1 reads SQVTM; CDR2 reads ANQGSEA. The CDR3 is CSVRTGSGQPQHF. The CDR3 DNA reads TGCAGCGTTAGGACAGGGTCAGGACAGCCCCAGCATTTT.

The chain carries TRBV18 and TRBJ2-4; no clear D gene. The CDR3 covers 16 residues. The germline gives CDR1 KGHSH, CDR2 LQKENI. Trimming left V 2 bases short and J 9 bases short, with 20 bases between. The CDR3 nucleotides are TGTGCCAGCTCACCAGAGGTTAGCCAAGCCTCAGCCATTCAGTACTTC. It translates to CASSPEVSQASAIQYF.

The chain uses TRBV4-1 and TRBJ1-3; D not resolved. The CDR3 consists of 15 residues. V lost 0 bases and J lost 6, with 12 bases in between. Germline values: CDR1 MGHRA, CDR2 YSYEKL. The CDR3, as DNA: TGCGCCAGCAGCCAAGATTGGAGGGTGGAAAACACCATATATTTT. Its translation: CASSQDWRVENTIYF.

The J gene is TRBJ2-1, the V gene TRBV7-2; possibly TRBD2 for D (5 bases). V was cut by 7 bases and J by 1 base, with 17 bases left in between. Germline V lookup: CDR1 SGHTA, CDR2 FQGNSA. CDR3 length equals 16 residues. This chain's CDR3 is CASTLEGMRSYNEQFF. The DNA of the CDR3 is TGTGCCAGCACATTAGAGGGTATGAGGTCCTACAATGAGCAGTTCTTC. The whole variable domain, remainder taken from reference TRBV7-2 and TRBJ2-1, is GAGVSQSPSNKVTEKGKDVELRCDPISGHTALYWYRQSLGQGLEFLIYFQGNSAPDKSGLPSDRFSAERTGGSVSTLTIQRTQQEDSAVYLCASTLEGMRSYNEQFFGPGTRLTVL.

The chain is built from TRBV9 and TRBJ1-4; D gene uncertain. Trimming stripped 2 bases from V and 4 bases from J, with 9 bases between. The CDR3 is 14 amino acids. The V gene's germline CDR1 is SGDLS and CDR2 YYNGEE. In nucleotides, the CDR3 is TGTGCCAGCAGCGTGGATAGGATTAATGAAAAACTGTTTTTT. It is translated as CASSVDRINEKLFF.

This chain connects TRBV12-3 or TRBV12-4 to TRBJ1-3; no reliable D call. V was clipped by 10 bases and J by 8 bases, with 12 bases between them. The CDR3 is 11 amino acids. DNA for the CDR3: TGTGCCACCGTCCTTGGGTACACCATATATTTT. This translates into CATVLGYTIYF.

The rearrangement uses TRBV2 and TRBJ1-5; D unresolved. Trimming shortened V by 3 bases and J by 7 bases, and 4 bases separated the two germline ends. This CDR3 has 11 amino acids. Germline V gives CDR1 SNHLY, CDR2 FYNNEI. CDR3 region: CASSDGQPQHF. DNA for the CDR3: TGTGCCAGCAGTGATGGACAGCCCCAGCATTTT.

In DNA form, the CDR3 reads TGTGCCGTACGGGGGCCCCACAATGAGCAGTTCTTC. Translated: CAVRGPHNEQFF. J is TRBJ2-1 and V is TRBV10-3; either TRBD1 or TRBD2 may supply D (6 bases each). CDR1 and CDR2 (germline): ENHRY, SYGVKD. With 11 bases removed from V and 5 bases from J, the gap between germline ends came to 13 bases. This CDR3 region has 12 residues.